This TCR beta chain emerged from a study of blood T cells in healthy people across ages. Primers used in a second PCR of roughly 7 to 12 cycles were a sample-barcoded 5' primer and a J-beta primer mix. MiXCR was run by TCRdb on the 5' RACE reads, yielding one entry per CDR3 protein. This sample has around 1,800,000 distinct CDR3 sequences; 30% to 40% occur once, and the top ten carry 20% to 25%. The CDR3 spans 11 residues. Germline CDR1 and CDR2: ENHRY and SYGVKD. The germline V and J ends were trimmed by 8 bases and 4 bases, with 7 bases remaining between them. The TCR sequence derives from a human donor in good health. The V gene is TRBV10-3, the J gene TRBJ2-3; no clear D gene. Sequencing input: blood. The CDR3 protein is CAIGVADTQYF. In nucleotides, the CDR3 is TGTGCCATCGGCGTGGCAGATACGCAGTATTTT.